This T cell receptor (beta chain) was found in a study of cytotoxic CD8 clonotypes in ibrutinib-treated CLL. At the level of the study: More than 9 relapsed/refractory, around 14 treatment-naive; under 18 IGHV unmutated. Per sample, productive templates averaged about 240,000 and productive rearrangements averaged approximately 92,000.

Profiling relied on immunoSEQ multiplex PCR, and the TCRdb table lists in-frame clones only, not all of them. The table records about 160,000 clones, more than 80% of them present only once. Overall study findings and caveats: At the start, clonality exceeded age-matched healthy donors and followed circulating CD8+ T-cell counts.

Germline V gene sequence: CDR1 SGHAT, CDR2 FQDESV (reference sequence). This CDR3 region has 13 residues. V gave up 7 bases and J gave up 2 bases, with 11 bases separating them. This clone was detected only a few times. Its specificity is not known. The clonotype was recovered from a human donor with chronic lymphocytic leukemia. The sequences come from PBMCs, collected after 24 months of ibrutinib treatment. The chain links TRBV11-1 to TRBJ1-2; a weak D match, TRBD1 (5 bases). The CDR3 here is CASTLDNNYGYTF. As DNA, the CDR3 is TGTGCCAGCACCCTGGACAACAACTATGGCTACACCTTC.